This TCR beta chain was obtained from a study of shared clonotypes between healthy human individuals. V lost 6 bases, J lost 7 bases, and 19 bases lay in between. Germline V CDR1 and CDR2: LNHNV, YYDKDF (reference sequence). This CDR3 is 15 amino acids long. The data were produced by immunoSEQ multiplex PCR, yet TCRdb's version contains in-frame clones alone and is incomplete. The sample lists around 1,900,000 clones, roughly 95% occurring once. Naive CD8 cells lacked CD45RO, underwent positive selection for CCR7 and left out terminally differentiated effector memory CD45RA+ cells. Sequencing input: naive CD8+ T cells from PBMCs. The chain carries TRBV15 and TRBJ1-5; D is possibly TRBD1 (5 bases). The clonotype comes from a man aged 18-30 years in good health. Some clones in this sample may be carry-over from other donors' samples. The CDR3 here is CATRNGRQRGQPQHF. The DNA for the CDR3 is TGTGCCACCAGGAACGGGAGACAGCGGGGACAGCCCCAGCATTTT.